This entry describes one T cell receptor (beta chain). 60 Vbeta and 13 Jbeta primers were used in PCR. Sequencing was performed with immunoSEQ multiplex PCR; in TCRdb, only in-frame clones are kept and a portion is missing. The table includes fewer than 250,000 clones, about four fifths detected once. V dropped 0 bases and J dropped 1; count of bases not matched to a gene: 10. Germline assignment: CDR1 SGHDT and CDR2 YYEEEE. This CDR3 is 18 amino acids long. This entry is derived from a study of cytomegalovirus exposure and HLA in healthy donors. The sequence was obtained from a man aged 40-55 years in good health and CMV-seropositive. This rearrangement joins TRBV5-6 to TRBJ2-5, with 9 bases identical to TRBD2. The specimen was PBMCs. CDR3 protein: CASSLGGASGILQETQYF. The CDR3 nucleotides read TGTGCCAGCAGCTTGGGAGGGGCTAGCGGGATACTCCAAGAGACCCAGTACTTC.